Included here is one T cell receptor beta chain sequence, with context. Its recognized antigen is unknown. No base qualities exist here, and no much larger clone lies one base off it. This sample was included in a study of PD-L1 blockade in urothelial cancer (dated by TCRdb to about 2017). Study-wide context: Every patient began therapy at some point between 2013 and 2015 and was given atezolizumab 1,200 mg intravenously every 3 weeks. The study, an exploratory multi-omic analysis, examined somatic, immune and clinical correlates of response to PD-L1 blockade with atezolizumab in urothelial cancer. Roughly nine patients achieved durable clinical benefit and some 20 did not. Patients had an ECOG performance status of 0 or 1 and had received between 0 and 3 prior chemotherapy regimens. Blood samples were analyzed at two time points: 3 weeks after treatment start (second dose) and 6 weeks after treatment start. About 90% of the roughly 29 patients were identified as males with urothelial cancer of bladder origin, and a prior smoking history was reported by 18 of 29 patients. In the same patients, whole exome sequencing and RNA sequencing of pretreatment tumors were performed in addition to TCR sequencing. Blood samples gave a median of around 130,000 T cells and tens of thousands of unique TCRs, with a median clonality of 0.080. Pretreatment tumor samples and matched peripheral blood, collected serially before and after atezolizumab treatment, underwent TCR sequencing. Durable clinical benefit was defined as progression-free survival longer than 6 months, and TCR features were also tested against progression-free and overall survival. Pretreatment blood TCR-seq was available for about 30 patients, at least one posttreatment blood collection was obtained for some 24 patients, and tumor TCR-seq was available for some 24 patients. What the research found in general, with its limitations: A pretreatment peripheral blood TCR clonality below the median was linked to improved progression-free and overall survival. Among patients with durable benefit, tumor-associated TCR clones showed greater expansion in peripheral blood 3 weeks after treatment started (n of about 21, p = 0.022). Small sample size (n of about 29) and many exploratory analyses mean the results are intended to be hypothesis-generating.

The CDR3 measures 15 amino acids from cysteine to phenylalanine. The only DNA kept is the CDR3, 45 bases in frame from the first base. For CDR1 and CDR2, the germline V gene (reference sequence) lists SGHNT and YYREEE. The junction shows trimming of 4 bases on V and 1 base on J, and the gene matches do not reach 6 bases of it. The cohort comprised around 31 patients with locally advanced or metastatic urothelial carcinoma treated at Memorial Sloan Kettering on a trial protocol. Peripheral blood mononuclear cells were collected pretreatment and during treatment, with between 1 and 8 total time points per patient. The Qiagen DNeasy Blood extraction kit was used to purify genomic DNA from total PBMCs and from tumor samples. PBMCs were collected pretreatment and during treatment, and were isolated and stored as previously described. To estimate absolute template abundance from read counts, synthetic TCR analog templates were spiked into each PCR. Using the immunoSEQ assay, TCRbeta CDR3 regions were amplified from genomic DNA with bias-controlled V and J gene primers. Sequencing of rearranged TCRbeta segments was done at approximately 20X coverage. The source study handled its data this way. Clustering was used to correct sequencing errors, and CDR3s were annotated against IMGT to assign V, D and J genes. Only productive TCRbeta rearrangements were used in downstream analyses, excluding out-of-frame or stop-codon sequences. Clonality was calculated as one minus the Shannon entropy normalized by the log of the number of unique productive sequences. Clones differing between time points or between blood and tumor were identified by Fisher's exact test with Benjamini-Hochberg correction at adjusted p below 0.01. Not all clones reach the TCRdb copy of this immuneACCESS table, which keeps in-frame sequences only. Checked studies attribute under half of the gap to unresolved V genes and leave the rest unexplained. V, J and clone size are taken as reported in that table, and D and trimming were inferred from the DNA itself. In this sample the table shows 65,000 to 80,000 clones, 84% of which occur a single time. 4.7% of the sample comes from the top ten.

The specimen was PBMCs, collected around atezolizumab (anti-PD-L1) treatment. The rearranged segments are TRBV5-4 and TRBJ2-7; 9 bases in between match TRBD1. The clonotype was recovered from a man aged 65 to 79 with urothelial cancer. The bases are TGTGCCAGCAGCCCTACAGGGGGCGCTTCCTACGAGCAGTACTTC. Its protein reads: CASSPTGGASYEQYF. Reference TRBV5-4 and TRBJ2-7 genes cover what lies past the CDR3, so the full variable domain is ETGVTQSPTHLIKTRGQQVTLRCSSQSGHNTVSWYQQALGQGPQFIFQYYREEENGRGNFPPRFSGLQFPNYSSELNVNALELDDSALYLCASSPTGGASYEQYFGPGTRLTVT.